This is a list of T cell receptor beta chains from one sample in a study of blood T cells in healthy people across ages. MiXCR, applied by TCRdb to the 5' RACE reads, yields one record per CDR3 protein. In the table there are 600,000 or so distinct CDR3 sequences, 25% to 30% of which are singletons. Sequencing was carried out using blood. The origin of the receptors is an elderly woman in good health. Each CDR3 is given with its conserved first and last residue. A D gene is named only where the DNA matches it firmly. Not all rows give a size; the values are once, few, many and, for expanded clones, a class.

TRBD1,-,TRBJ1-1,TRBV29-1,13,CSACNRGDTEAFF,TGCAGTGCCTGTAACAGGGGAGACACTGAAGCTTTCTTT
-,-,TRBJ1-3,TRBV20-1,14,CSAREITAGNTIYF,TGCAGTGCTAGAGAGATAACAGCTGGAAACACCATATATTTT
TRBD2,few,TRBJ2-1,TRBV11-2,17,CASSLGVGAGAYNEQFF,TGTGCCAGCAGCTTAGGGGTAGGGGCGGGGGCCTACAATGAGCAGTTCTTC
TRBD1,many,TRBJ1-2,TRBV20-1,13,CSASATGGRSYTF,TGCAGTGCTAGCGCGACAGGGGGGAGAAGCTACACCTTC
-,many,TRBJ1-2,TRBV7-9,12,CANSPGIYGYTF,TGTGCCAATAGCCCAGGGATCTATGGCTACACCTTC
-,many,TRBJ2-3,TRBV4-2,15,CASSQEQGSTDTQYF,TGTGCCAGCAGCCAAGAACAAGGGAGCACAGATACGCAGTATTTT
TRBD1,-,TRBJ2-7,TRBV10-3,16,CAISDKVGTGAREQYF,TGTGCCATCAGTGATAAGGTCGGGACAGGGGCCCGCGAGCAGTACTTC
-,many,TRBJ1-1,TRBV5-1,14,CASSLGTRETEAFF,TGCGCCAGCAGCTTGGGCACACGAGAGACTGAAGCTTTCTTT
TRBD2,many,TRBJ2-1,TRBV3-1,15,CASSTERGGVNEQFF,TGTGCCAGCAGTACCGAGCGGGGGGGTGTCAATGAGCAGTTCTTC
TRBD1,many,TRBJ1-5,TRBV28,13,CASQGAGNQPQHF,TGTGCCAGCCAGGGGGCGGGCAATCAGCCCCAGCATTTT
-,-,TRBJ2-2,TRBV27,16,CASSLSNRGYTGELFF,TGTGCCAGCAGTTTATCGAATAGGGGGTACACCGGGGAGCTGTTTTTT
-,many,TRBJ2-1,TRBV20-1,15,CSGVGGGGSYNEQFF,TGCAGTGGGGTAGGGGGGGGAGGCTCCTACAATGAGCAGTTCTTC
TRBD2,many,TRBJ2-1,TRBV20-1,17,CSAPPASGGRSYNEQFF,TGCAGTGCTCCACCGGCTAGCGGGGGCCGCTCCTACAATGAGCAGTTCTTC
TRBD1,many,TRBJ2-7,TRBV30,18,CAWSPPSFLGQGIYEQYF,TGTGCCTGGAGCCCCCCCTCTTTCCTGGGACAGGGGATTTACGAGCAGTACTTC
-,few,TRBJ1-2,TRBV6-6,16,CASSSLLDRKAYGYTF,TGTGCCAGCAGTTCCCTGTTGGACAGAAAGGCCTATGGCTACACCTTC
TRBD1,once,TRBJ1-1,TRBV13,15,CASSILQGAHTEAFF,TGTGCCAGCAGCATCCTACAGGGGGCGCACACTGAAGCTTTCTTT
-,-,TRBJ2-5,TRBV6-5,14,CASNPGRTQETQYF,TGTGCCAGCAATCCAGGGAGAACCCAAGAGACCCAGTACTTC
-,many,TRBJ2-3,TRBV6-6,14,CASVWQGGADTQYF,TGTGCCAGCGTCTGGCAGGGAGGCGCAGATACGCAGTATTTT
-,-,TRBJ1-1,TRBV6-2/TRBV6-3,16,CASSTVPGGGRTEAFF,TGTGCCAGCAGTACGGTCCCCGGGGGGGGCAGGACTGAAGCTTTCTTT
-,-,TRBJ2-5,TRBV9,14,CASSPPSGQETQDF,TGTGCCAGCAGCCCCCCCAGCGGCCAAGAGACCCAGGACTTC
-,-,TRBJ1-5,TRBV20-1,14,CSVRDPGTHQPQHF,TGCAGTGTTAGAGATCCGGGGACGCACCAGCCCCAGCATTTT
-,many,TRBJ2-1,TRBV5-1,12,CASSPGTHEQFF,TGCGCCAGCAGCCCTGGGACCCACGAGCAGTTCTTC
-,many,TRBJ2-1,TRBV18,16,CASSTPRLSGYNEQFF,TGTGCCAGCTCAACACCGAGACTATCCGGCTACAATGAGCAGTTCTTC
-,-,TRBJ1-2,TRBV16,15,CASSPLSGVYSGYTF,TGTGCCAGCAGCCCCCTATCGGGGGTGTACTCCGGCTACACCTTC
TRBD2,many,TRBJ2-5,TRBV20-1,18,CSASRLAGGRRGLETQYF,TGCAGTGCTTCTCGTCTAGCGGGGGGGCGAAGGGGTTTGGAGACCCAGTACTTC
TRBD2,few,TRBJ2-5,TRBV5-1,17,CASSFHLAGGNFYGQYF,TGCGCCAGCAGCTTCCACCTAGCGGGGGGGAACTTCTACGGGCAGTACTTC
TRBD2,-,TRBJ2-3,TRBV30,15,CARGLAGGSTDTQYF,TGTGCCCGCGGACTAGCGGGGGGCAGCACAGATACGCAGTATTTT
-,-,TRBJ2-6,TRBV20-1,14,CSARDFPGANVLTF,TGCAGTGCTAGAGATTTCCCTGGGGCCAACGTCCTGACTTTC
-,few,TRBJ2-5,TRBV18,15,CASSPPAGYMETQYF,TGTGCCAGCTCACCACCGGCAGGGTATATGGAGACCCAGTACTTC
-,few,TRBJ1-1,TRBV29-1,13,CSVSLGSRTEAFF,TGCAGCGTTTCCCTCGGGAGTCGGACTGAAGCTTTCTTT
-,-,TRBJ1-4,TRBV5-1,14,CASSVTPTNEKLFF,TGCGCCAGCAGCGTGACCCCTACTAATGAAAAACTGTTTTTT
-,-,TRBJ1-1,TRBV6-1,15,CASSELTVPNTEAFF,TGTGCCAGCAGTGAATTAACCGTCCCGAACACTGAAGCTTTCTTT
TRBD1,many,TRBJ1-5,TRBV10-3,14,CAIRAGQPGQPQHF,TGTGCCATCAGGGCGGGACAGCCGGGCCAGCCCCAGCATTTT
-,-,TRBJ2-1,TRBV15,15,CATSRDSRRYNEQFF,TGTGCCACCAGCAGAGACTCCCGGAGATACAATGAGCAGTTCTTC
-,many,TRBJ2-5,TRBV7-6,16,CASSLDPLSSRETQYF,TGTGCCAGCAGCTTAGACCCCCTCTCCTCCCGCGAGACCCAGTACTTC
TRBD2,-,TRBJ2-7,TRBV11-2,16,CASSLGSAGRPHEQYF,TGTGCCAGCAGCTTAGGCTCAGCGGGGCGACCCCACGAGCAGTACTTC
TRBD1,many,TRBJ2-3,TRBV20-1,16,CSAATLQGAVTDTQYF,TGCAGTGCTGCCACCTTACAGGGGGCTGTCACAGATACGCAGTATTTT
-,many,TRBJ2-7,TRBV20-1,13,CSAHRARLGEQYF,TGCAGTGCTCACAGGGCCCGTCTTGGGGAGCAGTACTTC
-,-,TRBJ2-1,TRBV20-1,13,CSALSLGGREQFF,TGCAGTGCCCTCTCTTTAGGGGGGCGGGAGCAGTTCTTC
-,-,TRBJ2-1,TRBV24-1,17,CATSEPTGRNSYNEQFF,TGTGCCACCAGTGAACCCACAGGGCGCAACTCCTACAATGAGCAGTTCTTC
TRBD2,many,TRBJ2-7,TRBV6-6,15,CASSYSRGKAYEQYF,TGTGCCAGCAGTTACTCGCGGGGGAAAGCCTACGAGCAGTACTTC
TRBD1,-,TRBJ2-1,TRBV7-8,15,CASSLAQGVGNEQFF,TGTGCCAGCAGCTTAGCCCAGGGGGTAGGGAATGAGCAGTTCTTC
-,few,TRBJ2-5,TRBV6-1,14,CASRQNGGLETQYF,TGTGCCAGCAGACAAAACGGGGGGCTGGAGACCCAGTACTTC
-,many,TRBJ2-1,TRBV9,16,CASSVGVRSSYNEQFF,TGTGCCAGCAGCGTAGGTGTCAGGAGCTCCTACAATGAGCAGTTCTTC
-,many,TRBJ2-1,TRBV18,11,CASSPTGEQFF,TGTGCCAGCTCCCCAACGGGGGAGCAGTTCTTC
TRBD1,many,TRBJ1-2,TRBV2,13,CASGGGGNYGYTF,TGTGCCAGCGGAGGGGGCGGCAACTATGGCTACACCTTC
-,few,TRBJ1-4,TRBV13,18,CASSYRTGNLVASEKLFF,TGTGCCAGCAGCTACCGGACGGGCAATCTTGTGGCGAGTGAAAAACTGTTTTTT
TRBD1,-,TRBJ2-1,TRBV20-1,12,CSARTGRETQFF,TGCAGTGCTAGGACAGGGAGAGAGACCCAGTTCTTC
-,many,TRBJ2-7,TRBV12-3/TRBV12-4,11,CASSFRDEQYF,TGTGCCAGCAGTTTCCGGGACGAGCAGTACTTC
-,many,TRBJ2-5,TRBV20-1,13,CSASTGNQETQYF,TGCAGTGCTTCCACCGGGAACCAAGAGACCCAGTACTTC
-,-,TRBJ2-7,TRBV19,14,CASSMEAPPYEQYF,TGTGCCAGTAGTATGGAGGCGCCACCCTACGAGCAGTACTTC
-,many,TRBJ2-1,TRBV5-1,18,CASSPLGGRTSTYNEQFF,TGCGCCAGCAGCCCCCTAGGGGGTAGGACTTCCACCTACAATGAGCAGTTCTTC
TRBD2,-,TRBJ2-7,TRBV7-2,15,CASGLVASGYNEQYF,TGTGCCAGCGGCTTAGTCGCTAGCGGATACAATGAGCAGTACTTC
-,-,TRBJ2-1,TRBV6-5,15,CASRLGPFDRYEQFF,TGTGCCAGCAGGCTGGGCCCGTTTGACCGCTACGAGCAGTTCTTC
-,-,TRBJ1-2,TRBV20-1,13,CSARVQPSYGYTF,TGCAGTGCTAGAGTACAGCCTTCCTATGGCTACACCTTC
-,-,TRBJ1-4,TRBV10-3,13,CAVRTSTNEKLFF,TGTGCCGTTCGGACGTCAACTAATGAAAAACTGTTTTTT
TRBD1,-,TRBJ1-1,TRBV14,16,CASSQYPGQGNTEAFF,TGTGCCAGCAGCCAATATCCGGGACAGGGGAACACTGAAGCTTTCTTT